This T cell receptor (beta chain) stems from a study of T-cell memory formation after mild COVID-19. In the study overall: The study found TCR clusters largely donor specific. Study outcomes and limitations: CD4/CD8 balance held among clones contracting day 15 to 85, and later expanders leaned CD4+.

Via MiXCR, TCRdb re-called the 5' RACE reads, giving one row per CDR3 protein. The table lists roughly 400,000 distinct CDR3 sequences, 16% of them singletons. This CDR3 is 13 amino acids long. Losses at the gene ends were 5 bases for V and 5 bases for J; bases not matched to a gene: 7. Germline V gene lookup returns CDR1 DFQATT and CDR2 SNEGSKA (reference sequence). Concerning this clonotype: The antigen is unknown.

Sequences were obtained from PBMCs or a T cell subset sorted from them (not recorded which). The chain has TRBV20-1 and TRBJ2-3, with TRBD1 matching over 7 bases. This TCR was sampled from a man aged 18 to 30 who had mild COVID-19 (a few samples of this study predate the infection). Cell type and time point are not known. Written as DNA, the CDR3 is TGCAGTGCTGTTCAGGGGGTGCTAGATACGCAGTATTTT. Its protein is CSAVQGVLDTQYF.